A selection of T cell receptor beta chains follows, all from one sample in a study of identifying expanded T cells in peripheral blood. Sequencing used immunoSEQ multiplex PCR; TCRdb keeps in-frame clones, though not all of them. The sample consists of 80,000 to 95,000 clones, 88% of them appearing once. Sequenced input: blood. These receptors came from a person aged 18 to 70 in good health. Both conserved end residues are part of each CDR3. The D gene is left open where the match is weak. Rows may omit the clone size; those that give it use once, few, many or a size class.

V gene: TRBV5-6
clone size: NA
J gene: TRBJ2-5
D gene: NA
CDR3 protein: CASSLVGGSQYQETQYF
CDR3 DNA: TGTGCCAGCAGCTTGGTAGGAGGCAGCCAGTACCAAGAGACCCAGTACTTC

V gene: TRBV5-1
clone size: NA
J gene: TRBJ1-4
D gene: NA
CDR3 protein: CASSLDATNEKLFF
CDR3 DNA: TGCGCCAGCAGCTTAGATGCAACTAATGAAAAACTGTTTTTT

V gene: TRBV30
clone size: NA
J gene: TRBJ2-7
D gene: TRBD2
CDR3 protein: CAWTSGLAGEQYF
CDR3 DNA: TGTGCCTGGACGTCGGGACTAGCGGGCGAGCAGTACTTC

V gene: TRBV4-2
clone size: NA
J gene: TRBJ2-7
D gene: TRBD2
CDR3 protein: CASSQDGGIYEQYF
CDR3 DNA: TGTGCCAGCAGCCAAGACGGGGGGATCTACGAGCAGTACTTC

V gene: TRBV5-1
clone size: NA
J gene: TRBJ2-1
D gene: TRBD2
CDR3 protein: CASSLPTSGRANEQFF
CDR3 DNA: TGCGCCAGCAGCCTGCCGACTAGCGGGAGGGCCAATGAGCAGTTCTTC

V gene: TRBV19
clone size: NA
J gene: TRBJ2-5
D gene: NA
CDR3 protein: CASSIDLGLETQYF
CDR3 DNA: TGTGCCAGTAGTATAGATCTAGGGTTGGAGACCCAGTACTTC

V gene: TRBV30
clone size: NA
J gene: TRBJ2-7
D gene: TRBD1
CDR3 protein: CAWRKQGEVQYF
CDR3 DNA: TGTGCCTGGAGAAAACAGGGGGAGGTGCAGTACTTC

V gene: TRBV7-2
clone size: NA
J gene: TRBJ2-1
D gene: NA
CDR3 protein: CASSLAPGTYNEQFF
CDR3 DNA: TGTGCCAGCAGCTTAGCGCCGGGTACCTACAATGAGCAGTTCTTC

V gene: TRBV5-1
clone size: NA
J gene: TRBJ2-1
D gene: NA
CDR3 protein: CASSLELSSNEQFF
CDR3 DNA: TGCGCCAGCAGCTTGGAGTTAAGCTCAAATGAGCAGTTCTTC

V gene: TRBV7-8
clone size: NA
J gene: TRBJ2-5
D gene: TRBD2
CDR3 protein: CASSLVGGGAETQYF
CDR3 DNA: TGTGCCAGCAGCTTAGTAGGCGGGGGTGCAGAGACCCAGTACTTC

V gene: TRBV9
clone size: few
J gene: TRBJ1-6
D gene: NA
CDR3 protein: CASSVEQGSPLHF
CDR3 DNA: TGTGCCAGCAGCGTAGAACAGGGCTCACCCCTCCACTTT

V gene: TRBV5-6
clone size: NA
J gene: TRBJ2-5
D gene: TRBD2
CDR3 protein: CASTLGGQGGETQYF
CDR3 DNA: TGTGCCAGCACGCTGGGAGGGCAGGGTGGGGAGACCCAGTACTTC